These 18 T cell receptor beta chains were sequenced from one sample in a study of PD-1 blockade in classical Hodgkin lymphoma. Brentuximab vedotin exposure varied among the patients, all of whom had relapsed after autologous stem cell transplantation. Only in-frame clones appear in the TCRdb table, and some are missing; sequencing was by immunoSEQ multiplex PCR. The sample has some 96,000 clones, roughly 92% seen once. This sample comprised peripheral blood mononuclear cells (PBMCs), obtained at baseline. Every receptor here comes from a human donor with classical Hodgkin lymphoma.

The chain combines TRBV7-6 with TRBJ2-7, with TRBD2 matching over 7 bases. The V and J ends lost 3 bases and 3 bases, in that order; junction bases with no gene match: 5. The CDR3 extends over 14 amino acids. Germline V gene data show CDR1 as SGHVS and CDR2 as FNYEAQ. The CDR3 is CASSFSGGSYEQYF. CDR3 in DNA: TGTGCCAGCAGCTTTTCTGGCGGGAGCTACGAGCAGTACTTC.

This rearrangement joins TRBV19 to TRBJ1-5; weak D call: TRBD1 (6 bases). The CDR3 contains 16 residues. V was pared by 2 bases and J by 7 bases, with 18 bases between. The germline V gene has CDR1 LNHDA and CDR2 SQIVND (reference sequence). The CDR3 region is CASSIQGAGAEQPQHF. CDR3 sequence (DNA): TGTGCCAGTAGTATACAAGGGGCAGGGGCCGAACAGCCCCAGCATTTT.

This clone was seen more than once but under ten times. J is TRBJ1-1 and V is TRBV6-1; tentative D call: TRBD1 (6 bases). The V gene's germline CDR1 is MNHNS and CDR2 SASEGT. The CDR3 is made up of 13 amino acids. Trimming removed 6 bases from V and 3 bases from J, with 11 bases in between. DNA for the CDR3: TGTGCCAGCAGCCACAGGGAAGACACTGAAGCTTTCTTT. Amino acids: CASSHREDTEAFF.

V is TRBV7-6 and J is TRBJ1-1; unclear D gene. The CDR3 runs 13 residues. V shed 2 bases and J shed 4 bases, with 8 bases lying between them. The germline V gene encodes CDR1 SGHVS and CDR2 FNYEAQ. The CDR3 sequence is CASSLMGGTEAFF. Written as DNA, the CDR3 is TGTGCCAGCAGCTTAATGGGAGGCACTGAAGCTTTCTTT. Filled out from reference TRBV7-6 and TRBJ1-1, the complete variable domain reads GAGVSQSPRYKVTKRGQDVALRCDPISGHVSLYWYRQALGQGPEFLTYFNYEAQQDKSGLPNDRFSAERPEGSISTLTIQRTEQRDSAMYRCASSLMGGTEAFFGQGTRLTVV.

The CDR3 nucleotides read TGCGCCAGCAGCCCCCCTGTTAGGGGGGGAATGAACACTGAAGCTTTCTTT. Translating it yields CASSPPVRGGMNTEAFF. This sequence joins TRBV5-1 and TRBJ1-1; TRBD1 is a possible D gene (6 bases). V gave up 4 bases and J gave up 0 bases, with 19 bases separating them. This CDR3 contains 17 residues. CDR1 is SGHRS and CDR2 is YFSETQ in the germline V gene.

The DNA for the CDR3 is TGTGCTAGTGGATCAGCGGGACAGGGTCTGGAGACCCAGTACTTC. It specifies CASGSAGQGLETQYF. The chain employs TRBV12-5 and TRBJ2-5; 9 bases align to TRBD1. CDR1 is LGHNT and CDR2 is FRNRAP in the germline V gene. This CDR3 has 15 amino acids. V was pared by 6 bases and J by 5 bases, with 10 bases of the junction left unmatched. Full variable domain (missing parts from reference TRBV12-5 and TRBJ2-5): DARVTQTPRHKVTEMGQEVTMRCQPILGHNTVFWYRQTMMQGLELLAYFRNRAPLDDSGMPKDRFSAEMPDATLATLKIQPSEPRDSAVYFCASGSAGQGLETQYFGPGTRLLVL.

The CDR3: CASSVDVGAYNEQFF. CDR3 sequence (DNA): TGTGCCAGCAGTGTAGATGTAGGAGCTTACAATGAGCAGTTCTTC. This chain links TRBV2 with TRBJ2-1; D is unclear. V dropped 4 bases and J dropped 4 bases, with 14 bases sitting between them. The V gene's germline CDR1 is SNHLY and CDR2 FYNNEI. The CDR3 has 15 residues.

This clone occurred once. V and J are TRBV29-1 and TRBJ1-2; D gene unclear. Trimming removed 3 bases at V and 8 bases at J, with 22 bases between. The CDR3 contains 15 residues. Per germline, CDR1 SQVTM and CDR2 ANQGSEA. The CDR3 loop is CSVEDPRTLSDGYTF. CDR3 bases: TGCAGCGTTGAGGATCCCAGGACCCTCTCAGACGGCTACACCTTC. The full variable domain, in which reference TRBV29-1 and TRBJ1-2 provide the parts outside the CDR3, is SAVISQKPSRDICQRGTSLTIQCQVDSQVTMMFWYRQQPGQSLTLIATANQGSEATYESGFVIDKFPISRPNLTFSTLTVSNMSPEDSSIYLCSVEDPRTLSDGYTFGSGTRLTVV.

J is TRBJ2-1 and V is TRBV29-1; D gene unclear. Germline V gene sequence: CDR1 SQVTM, CDR2 ANQGSEA. The V and J ends lost 4 bases and 5 bases respectively, with 9 bases between them. This CDR3 is built from 12 residues. The CDR3 sequence is CSVVLLHNEQFF. The CDR3 nucleotides are TGCAGCGTTGTCTTACTCCACAATGAGCAGTTCTTC.

This chain connects TRBV19 to TRBJ1-5; 12 bases agree with TRBD1. The germline V gene encodes CDR1 LNHDA and CDR2 SQIVND (reference sequence). Unmatched junction bases numbered 8, after V lost 5 bases and J lost 6 bases. CDR3 length: 16 amino acids. The CDR3 DNA is TGTGCCAGTAGTGCTTCGGGACAGGGGGCGGGTCAGCCCCAGCATTTT. Translation: CASSASGQGAGQPQHF.

The V and J genes are TRBV6-6 and TRBJ1-1; D might be TRBD1 (5 bases). Germline loops: CDR1 MNHNY, CDR2 SVGAGI (reference sequence). The CDR3 extends over 15 amino acids. Between the trimmed V and J ends, which lost 1 base and 4 bases, there was a span of 13 bases. The CDR3 protein is CASSYYRGASTEAFF. The DNA for the CDR3 is TGTGCCAGCAGTTACTACCGGGGCGCGTCCACTGAAGCTTTCTTT.

The rearrangement links TRBV2 to TRBJ2-1; no clear D gene. This CDR3 has 15 residues. V shed 1 base and J shed 0 bases, with 7 bases lying between them. Germline CDR1 and CDR2: SNHLY and FYNNEI. The CDR3 sequence: CASSEVRSSYNEQFF. The CDR3 nucleotides are TGTGCCAGCAGTGAAGTTCGAAGCTCCTACAATGAGCAGTTCTTC.

The chain recombines TRBV29-1 with TRBJ1-1; TRBD1 matches at 9 bases. V was pared by 3 bases and J by 0 bases, with 17 bases of the junction left unmatched. Germline CDR1 reads SQVTM; CDR2 reads ANQGSEA. The CDR3 has 19 amino acids. CDR3 DNA: TGCAGCGTTGATGTGGGACAGGGCTACGGCACCTACATGAACACTGAAGCTTTCTTT. It specifies CSVDVGQGYGTYMNTEAFF.

This clone appeared a single time. The DNA for the CDR3 is TGTGCCGGGACATCTGGCCTCGGGGGGCTGTGGACTAATGAGCAGTTCTTC. This gives the protein CAGTSGLGGLWTNEQFF. The rearrangement joins TRBV30 to TRBJ2-1, with D possibly matching TRBD2 (7 bases). V lost 8 bases, J lost 7 bases, and 30 bases lay in between. The CDR3 sequence is 17 residues long. Per germline, CDR1 GTSNPN and CDR2 SVGIG (reference sequence).

This clone showed up just a few times. This rearrangement joins TRBV28 to TRBJ1-2, with D unresolved. Per the germline V gene, CDR1 is MDHEN and CDR2 is SYDVKM. This CDR3 has 14 amino acids. Between the trimmed V and J ends, which lost 5 bases and 6 bases, there was a span of 16 bases. The CDR3 region has the DNA TGTGCCAGCAGTGTCCGGAGCGGCCGAGATGGCTACACCTTC. Translating gives CASSVRSGRDGYTF.

J is TRBJ2-7 and V is TRBV2; TRBD1 matches at 8 bases. The germline CDR1 and CDR2 sequences are SNHLY and FYNNEI. The ends lost 7 bases at V and 1 base at J; junction bases unmatched: 12. This CDR3 is 16 amino acids long. CDR3 coding DNA: TGTGCCAGCATCCGCTTCCAGGGGGCTAAGTCCTACGAGCAGTACTTC. Its translation: CASIRFQGAKSYEQYF.

The chain links TRBV4-1 to TRBJ2-1, with TRBD1 as a possible D gene (5 bases). CDR3 length equals 12 residues. V was shortened by 4 bases and J by 9 bases, with 10 bases between the two germline ends. CDR1 and CDR2 from the germline V gene are MGHRA and YSYEKL. This CDR3 is CASSLLGAEQFF. CDR3 bases: TGCGCCAGCAGCCTTCTTGGGGCTGAGCAGTTCTTC.

The chain joins TRBV15 to TRBJ2-1; no clear D gene. The CDR3 sequence is 14 residues long. V lost 1 base to trimming and J lost 0 bases, with 4 bases between them. Per germline, CDR1 LNHNV and CDR2 YYDKDF (reference sequence). As DNA, the CDR3 is TGTGCCACCAGCAGAGTACACTCCTACAATGAGCAGTTCTTC. Protein sequence: CATSRVHSYNEQFF.